One sample yielded the 23 T cell receptor beta chains listed below, sequenced in a study of beta chain features in type 1 diabetes. Every isolated RNA sample was fully reverse transcribed, so sequencing captured expressed TCRB transcripts. Profiled with immunoSEQ multiplex PCR; TCRdb holds only in-frame clones, not every one. The sample contains under 450,000 clones, roughly 14% of which appear only once. The sample comprised naive CD4+ T cells from blood. The receptors shown here come from a man aged 30 to 39 in good health.

The V call is TRBV7-6, the J call TRBJ2-5; possible D gene TRBD2, 6 bases. The CDR3 is made up of 15 amino acids. Germline V gives CDR1 SGHVS, CDR2 FNYEAQ. The ends were cut back, 0 bases at V and 5 bases at J, with 13 bases in the middle. As DNA, the CDR3 is TGTGCCAGCAGCTTAGCATTGGACTACTCGGAGACCCAGTACTTC. Its translation is CASSLALDYSETQYF. The full variable domain, with the rest looked up from reference TRBV7-6 and TRBJ2-5, is GAGVSQSPRYKVTKRGQDVALRCDPISGHVSLYWYRQALGQGPEFLTYFNYEAQQDKSGLPNDRFSAERPEGSISTLTIQRTEQRDSAMYRCASSLALDYSETQYFGPGTRLLVL.

This clone has only a few counts. The chain recombines TRBV7-2 with TRBJ1-1, with a weak D call TRBD1 (5 bases). Trimming took 5 bases from V and 1 from J, leaving 14 bases between them. The CDR3 spans 15 residues. Germline loops: CDR1 SGHTA, CDR2 FQGNSA. Written as DNA, the CDR3 is TGTGCCAGCAGCCCTGAAATGGGACCGAACACTGAAGCTTTCTTT. This gives the protein CASSPEMGPNTEAFF.

There are a few counts of this clone. The gene calls are TRBV7-2 and TRBJ2-4; possible D gene TRBD1, 6 bases. Germline V CDR1 and CDR2: SGHTA, FQGNSA. Trimming removed 0 bases from V and 0 bases from J, with 12 bases in between. CDR3 length equals 17 residues. The CDR3 loop is CASSLAGTREAKNIQYF. Here the CDR3 DNA reads TGTGCCAGCAGCTTAGCTGGGACACGTGAAGCCAAAAACATTCAGTACTTC.

The chain couples TRBV7-9 to TRBJ1-2, with D unclear. Trimming pared 0 bases from V and 4 bases from J, leaving 9 bases between. The CDR3 is made up of 14 amino acids. The germline V gene encodes CDR1 SEHNR and CDR2 FQNEAQ (reference sequence). Here the CDR3 reads CASSLADGPYGYTF. Written as DNA, the CDR3 is TGTGCCAGCAGCTTAGCGGACGGCCCCTATGGCTACACCTTC. Variable domain in full (rest from reference TRBV7-9 and TRBJ1-2): DTGVSQNPRHKITKRGQNVTFRCDPISEHNRLYWYRQTLGQGPEFLTYFQNEAQLEKSRLLSDRFSAERPKGSFSTLEIQRTEQGDSAMYLCASSLADGPYGYTFGSGTRLTVV.

This clone was observed a few times. J is TRBJ2-3 and V is TRBV25-1, with D unclear. CDR3 length: 14 residues. V was cut by 6 bases and J by 0 bases, with 10 bases left in between. CDR1 and CDR2 (germline): MGHDK, SYGVNS. This chain's CDR3 is CASSVAGSTDTQYF. CDR3 bases: TGTGCCAGCAGCGTAGCTGGAAGCACAGATACGCAGTATTTT. Full variable domain (outside the CDR3, taken from reference TRBV25-1 and TRBJ2-3): EADIYQTPRYLVIGTGKKITLECSQTMGHDKMYWYQQDPGMELHLIHYSYGVNSTEKGDLSSESTVSRIRTEHFPLTLESARPSHTSQYLCASSVAGSTDTQYFGPGTRLTVL.

The J gene is TRBJ2-3, the V gene TRBV5-1; D remains ambiguous. The CDR3 contains 13 residues. V was cut by 0 bases and J by 6 bases, with 8 bases left in between. Per the germline V gene, CDR1 is SGHRS and CDR2 is YFSETQ. The CDR3 DNA reads TGCGCCAGCAGCTTGGGCATCCTTGATACGCAGTATTTT. It encodes CASSLGILDTQYF.

This clone turned up a few times. The chain combines TRBV5-1 with TRBJ2-5; a weak D match, TRBD1 (6 bases). This CDR3 contains 15 residues. From germline, CDR1 is SGHRS and CDR2 YFSETQ. V was pared by 5 bases and J by 0 bases, with 14 bases between. The CDR3 sequence is CASRPGVGNQETQYF. The CDR3 nucleotides read TGCGCCAGCAGGCCAGGGGTGGGTAACCAAGAGACCCAGTACTTC.

This chain uses TRBV30 with TRBJ1-6, with no clear D. V lost 0 bases and J 10 bases, leaving 10 bases between the germline ends. The CDR3 sequence is 13 residues long. CDR1 is GTSNPN, CDR2 SVGIG, per germline (reference sequence). The CDR3 reads CAWSVRVVSPLHF. The CDR3 coding sequence is TGTGCCTGGAGTGTACGGGTAGTGTCACCCCTCCACTTT.

This clone has more than one count but fewer than ten. The V gene is TRBV9, the J gene TRBJ1-5; 7 bases are shared with TRBD1. After removal of 3 bases from V and 2 bases from J, the junction contained 2 bases not matched to a gene. Germline V lookup: CDR1 SGDLS, CDR2 YYNGEE. This CDR3 has 14 amino acids. This chain's CDR3 is CASSAGQRNQPQHF. Here the CDR3 DNA reads TGTGCCAGCAGCGCGGGACAGCGCAATCAGCCCCAGCATTTT.

A word on this clone: The junction does not match germline at one end; this may be a read error. The chain couples TRBV7-3 to TRBJ2-1; D remains ambiguous. Germline V lookup: CDR1 SGHTA, CDR2 FQGTGA. The CDR3 spans 15 residues. CDR3 region: CASSLTENSHNEQFF. CDR3 sequence (DNA): TGTGCCAGCAGCTTAACGGAAAACTCCCACAATGAGCAGTTCTTC.

The rearrangement links TRBV30 to TRBJ1-5; D unclear. The CDR3 has 14 amino acids. Trimming removed 4 bases from V and 0 bases from J, with 10 bases in between. Germline CDR1 and CDR2: GTSNPN and SVGIG (reference sequence). The CDR3 DNA follows: TGTGCCTGGAACTCGGTACATAGCAATCAGCCCCAGCATTTT. It yields the protein CAWNSVHSNQPQHF.

The chain carries TRBV9 and TRBJ2-2; tentatively, D is TRBD1 or TRBD2 (5 bases each). CDR3 length: 16 residues. V dropped 0 bases and J dropped 0 bases, with 9 bases sitting between them. Per the germline V gene, CDR1 is SGDLS and CDR2 is YYNGEE. The CDR3 region is CASSVAWGTNTGELFF. CDR3 in DNA: TGTGCCAGCAGCGTAGCTTGGGGGACGAACACCGGGGAGCTGTTTTTT.

The V call is TRBV9, the J call TRBJ2-3, with a weak D call TRBD2 (6 bases). V was trimmed by 1 base and J by 4 bases, leaving 13 bases between them. Germline-derived CDR1 and CDR2 are SGDLS and YYNGEE. CDR3 size: 15 residues. CDR3 in DNA: TGTGCCAGCAGCGTAACCCAGGGAGGCGCAGATACGCAGTATTTT. Translating it yields CASSVTQGGADTQYF.

The chain recombines TRBV7-3 with TRBJ2-5; 7 bases map to TRBD1. Trimming removed 5 bases from V and 1 base from J; junction bases left unmatched: 10. CDR3 length: 16 residues. The V gene's germline CDR1 is SGHTA and CDR2 FQGTGA. CDR3 DNA: TGTGCCAGCAGCCCCGGGACAGACCCTTTCCAAGAGACCCAGTACTTC. Its protein product is CASSPGTDPFQETQYF.

As regards this clone: The junction does not match germline at one end; this may be a read error. The chain has TRBV11-2 and TRBJ2-5; D possibly uses TRBD1 or TRBD2 (6 bases each). CDR1 and CDR2 from the germline V gene are SGHAT and FQNNGV. The CDR3 has 14 residues. The chain's CDR3 is CASSLVRGGETQYF. As DNA, the CDR3 is TGTGCAAGCAGCTTAGTAAGAGGGGGGGAGACCCAGTACTTC.

The V call is TRBV30, the J call TRBJ2-1; TRBD2 matches at 12 bases. After removal of 0 bases from V and 7 bases from J, the junction contained 10 bases not matched to a gene. The germline gives CDR1 GTSNPN, CDR2 SVGIG (reference sequence). The CDR3 runs to 17 residues. In DNA, the CDR3 is TGTGCCTGGAGTGTATCCCGGACTAGCGGGATTCTAAATGAGCAGTTCTTC. It codes for CAWSVSRTSGILNEQFF.

This clone was counted between two and nine times. The chain links TRBV6-5 to TRBJ1-2, with a possible D match to TRBD1 (6 bases). CDR3 length: 14 amino acids. V was clipped by 6 bases and J by 7 bases, with 18 bases between them. Germline lookup yields CDR1 MNHEY and CDR2 SVGAGI. This CDR3 is CASSRMTGESGYTF. The CDR3 nucleotides read TGTGCCAGCAGCCGAATGACAGGAGAAAGTGGCTACACCTTC.

The chain uses TRBV13 and TRBJ2-3; no clear D. CDR1 PRHDT and CDR2 FYEKMQ come from the germline V gene (reference sequence). Trimming cost V 5 bases and J 0 bases, with 15 bases left between them. The CDR3 covers 16 residues. The CDR3 loop is CASSLRPPDSTDTQYF. The CDR3 DNA reads TGTGCCAGCAGCCTGCGTCCTCCAGATAGCACAGATACGCAGTATTTT.

This clone was seen just once. The rearrangement links TRBV7-2 to TRBJ2-3; the D gene is possibly TRBD1 (5 bases). The V and J ends lost 5 bases and 5 bases respectively, with 8 bases between them. The CDR3 has 12 amino acids. CDR1 and CDR2 (germline): SGHTA, FQGNSA. CDR3 protein: CASSGQGDTQYF. CDR3 nucleotides: TGTGCCAGCAGCGGCCAGGGAGATACGCAGTATTTT.

This clone was recorded a few times. The J gene is TRBJ2-1, the V gene TRBV19, with 10 bases identical to TRBD1. CDR3 size: 16 residues. Trimming removed 4 bases from V and 9 bases from J; junction bases left unmatched: 12. Per germline, CDR1 LNHDA and CDR2 SQIVND (reference sequence). The CDR3 loop is CASSTFGGQGRSEQFF. In DNA, the CDR3 is TGTGCCAGTAGTACCTTCGGGGGACAGGGGCGTAGTGAGCAGTTCTTC.

This clone was seen only a few times. This rearrangement joins TRBV29-1 to TRBJ2-1; D might be TRBD2 (6 bases). Germline CDR1 reads SQVTM; CDR2 reads ANQGSEA. V shed 4 bases and J shed 8 bases, with 12 bases lying between them. The CDR3 is 12 amino acids. As DNA, the CDR3 is TGCAGCGTTGTTGGAGGGTGGGATGAGCAGTTCTTC. Its protein product is CSVVGGWDEQFF.

This clone was seen more than once but under ten times. The chain couples TRBV9 to TRBJ2-1; D might be TRBD1 (7 bases). V lost 0 bases and J lost 7, with 11 bases in between. The CDR3 is 14 amino acids. Germline V gene data show CDR1 as SGDLS and CDR2 as YYNGEE. The CDR3 DNA follows: TGTGCCAGCAGCGTAGAACAGGGGAGGAATGAGCAGTTCTTC. Translated: CASSVEQGRNEQFF.

This sequence joins TRBV5-1 and TRBJ2-2, with D possibly TRBD1 on 6 matching bases. Germline V lookup: CDR1 SGHRS, CDR2 YFSETQ. The CDR3 extends over 14 amino acids. Trimming took 0 bases from V and 6 from J, leaving 9 bases between them. CDR3 region: CASSLEQGPGELFF. The CDR3 DNA follows: TGCGCCAGCAGCTTGGAACAGGGCCCCGGGGAGCTGTTTTTT. Full variable domain (outside the CDR3, taken from reference TRBV5-1 and TRBJ2-2): KAGVTQTPRYLIKTRGQQVTLSCSPISGHRSVSWYQQTPGQGLQFLFEYFSETQRNKGNFPGRFSGRQFSNSRSEMNVSTLELGDSALYLCASSLEQGPGELFFGEGSRLTVL.